This T cell receptor (beta chain) was sequenced during a study of blood T cell repertoires in COVID-19 (TCRdb year 2020). The study in broad terms: Samples covering the acute and convalescent phases of COVID-19 were provided by collaborators in the United States, Italy and Spain. The material from the prospective study consisted of cDNA or gDNA derived from T cells, B-cell-depleted T cells, or PBMCs. The dataset comprised deeply sampled blood TCRbeta repertoires from subjects exposed to, actively infected with, or recovered from COVID-19. The repertoires were released in a freely available public database meant as a resource for research on the immune response to SARS-CoV-2. Samples were obtained from the ongoing ImmuneRACE study (first 160 participants) and from over 1,000 subjects provided by 6 global collaborators. Nearly every sample came with metadata listing a de-identified subject ID, COVID-19 status, age in years and sex. Where available, HLA class I and class II types were obtained from metadata supplied by the sample provider rather than from assay-based typing. Beyond this particular receptor, the publication reports: The quantity of clinical and demographic metadata differed by source and by participant and was supplied without curation.

The count of this clone is one. Its antigen target is currently unknown. No base qualities exist here, and no much larger clone lies one base off it. The immunoSEQ Assay, a bias-controlled multiplex PCR, was used to amplify TCRbeta CDR3 regions from genomic DNA. The paper's data handling went like this. The number of nucleated cells in each sample was estimated by amplification of reference gene primers within the assay. To quantify the absolute abundance of each unique TCRbeta CDR3 rearrangement, sequence reads were collapsed and filtered. Productive Simpson clonality was computed per sample as the square root of Simpson's diversity index over productive rearrangements. TCRdb carries this immuneACCESS record with in-frame sequences only. Its versions omit some clonotypes, under half of them owing to an unresolved V gene in the studies checked, with the rest unexplained. V, J and clone size are taken as reported in that table, and D and trimming were inferred from the DNA itself. The sample table records 280,000 or so clones; 89% of these occur just once. 9.5% to 15% of the sample belongs to the ten largest clones.

V loses 5 bases at its end and J loses 3 bases; junction bases beyond the gene matches: 13. Measured from the cysteine to the phenylalanine, the CDR3 is 17 residues long. Only CDR3 DNA is held: 51 bases, read in frame from base 1. The germline V gene encodes CDR1 SEHNR and CDR2 FQNEAQ (reference sequence). The collaborating institutions used their own protocols to collect whole blood in K2EDTA tubes. For TCRbeta analysis, collaborators shipped samples as frozen whole blood, isolated PBMCs, or DNA extracted from either of those sample types. The TCR sequence derives from a woman between 55 and 75 years old with acute or convalescent COVID-19. The sequenced sample consisted of peripheral blood. The receptor chain draws on TRBV7-9 and TRBJ2-7; 10 junctional bases match TRBD1. The CDR3 amino acid sequence is: CASSRQGARLMHYEQYF. The DNA sequence is given as TGTGCCAGCAGCCGACAGGGGGCGAGGTTAATGCACTACGAGCAGTACTTC.